The source of this TCR beta chain is a study of T cells after yellow fever vaccination. TCRdb redid the calling of the 5' RACE reads with MiXCR, one entry per CDR3 protein. The data show 250,000 to 300,000 distinct CDR3 sequences, about 5.2% seen once. This clonotype was detected ten times or more. Its antigen is undetermined. The V end lost 5 bases, the J end lost 2 bases, and 12 bases lay between the germline ends. This CDR3 is built from 14 residues. Germline-derived CDR1 and CDR2 are SEHNR and FQNEAQ (reference sequence). Points from the study as a whole: Abundant bulk-derived clonotypes could contaminate FACS-sorted repertoires.

The clonotype was recovered from a man aged 18 to 29 who received the YFV17D yellow fever vaccine. The chain is built from TRBV7-9 and TRBJ1-1; tentative D call: TRBD1 (6 bases). The starting material was CD4+ T cells sorted from PBMCs, obtained on the day of the yellow fever booster vaccination. The CDR3 sequence: CASSPIQGNTEAFF. CDR3 coding DNA: TGTGCCAGCAGCCCAATACAGGGTAACACTGAAGCTTTCTTT.